This passage covers 29 T cell receptor beta chains from one sample sequenced in a study of cytomegalovirus exposure and HLA in healthy donors. With 60 Vbeta and 13 Jbeta primers, the PCR was carried out. Repertoires were generated with immunoSEQ multiplex PCR, while TCRdb's copy carries only in-frame clones and drops some. The sample includes 60,000 to 85,000 clones, just under 75% of them seen just once. The material sequenced was PBMCs. These receptors were obtained from a human donor in good health.

The chain links TRBV2 to TRBJ1-1; no reliable D call. The V and J ends lost 6 bases and 0 bases respectively, with 14 bases between them. Germline assignment: CDR1 SNHLY and CDR2 FYNNEI. The CDR3 covers 15 residues. CDR3 DNA: TGTGCCAGCAGCCCGGACTCACCAATGAACACTGAAGCTTTCTTT. Its translation is CASSPDSPMNTEAFF.

The chain combines TRBV6-5 with TRBJ1-1; D is ambiguous. CDR1 is MNHEY and CDR2 is SVGAGI in the germline V gene. This CDR3 comprises 13 residues. V lost 3 bases, J lost 3 bases, and 8 bases lay in between. The CDR3 DNA is TGTGCCAGCAGTTATTCAACGGACACTGAAGCTTTCTTT. Protein product: CASSYSTDTEAFF.

The V call is TRBV9, the J call TRBJ2-7; 8 bases map to TRBD2. Trimming at V came to 2 bases and at J to 0 bases, leaving 4 bases not matched to a gene. Germline V gene data show CDR1 as SGDLS and CDR2 as YYNGEE. The CDR3 is made up of 15 amino acids. The CDR3 bases are TGTGCCAGCAGCGTCGGGGGGGACTCCTCCTACGAGCAGTACTTC. Its protein product is CASSVGGDSSYEQYF. The full variable domain, with the rest looked up from reference TRBV9 and TRBJ2-7, is DSGVTQTPKHLITATGQRVTLRCSPRSGDLSVYWYQQSLDQGLQFLIQYYNGEERAKGNILERFSAQQFPDLHSELNLSSLELGDSALYFCASSVGGDSSYEQYFGPGTRLTVT.

The chain combines TRBV7-9 with TRBJ2-2; D perhaps matches TRBD2 (7 bases). Germline CDR1 and CDR2: SEHNR and FQNEAQ (reference sequence). The V gene lost 4 bases and the J gene lost 4 bases, with 13 bases spanning the gap. The CDR3 runs 15 residues. The CDR3 DNA sequence: TGTGCCAGCAGCTGGCACAGGGAGGGCACCGGGGAGCTGTTTTTT. This codes for CASSWHREGTGELFF.

The gene calls are TRBV15 and TRBJ1-6; D call uncertain. This CDR3 is 14 amino acids long. The V end was cut by 1 base, the J end by 6 bases, with 7 bases between. Germline V gives CDR1 LNHNV, CDR2 YYDKDF (reference sequence). This CDR3 reads CATSRAEGNSPLHF. CDR3 bases: TGTGCCACCAGCAGAGCTGAGGGTAATTCACCCCTCCACTTT.

This clone has a handful of counts. The chain links TRBV25-1 to TRBJ1-1, with 11 nucleotides matching TRBD1. The germline V gene encodes CDR1 MGHDK and CDR2 SYGVNS. The CDR3 consists of 14 residues. V shed 6 bases, J shed 10 bases, and the junction held 10 bases outside the gene matches. The CDR3 DNA follows: TGTGCCAGCAGCCCCGGACAGGGGGCCAGCGTAGCTTTCTTT. Its translation: CASSPGQGASVAFF.

The genes are TRBV4-1 and TRBJ2-7, with 7 positions matching TRBD2. Germline CDR1 MGHRA, CDR2 YSYEKL. V trimming: 0 bases; J trimming: 7 bases; junction bases outside the gene matches: 9. The CDR3 extends over 15 amino acids. The CDR3 reads CASSQEGRGSKEQYF. The CDR3 DNA is TGCGCCAGCAGCCAAGAGGGGCGGGGGTCCAAGGAGCAGTACTTC.

CDR3 residues: CASSLDRVNEQFF. The CDR3 nucleotides read TGCGCCAGCAGCCTGGACAGGGTCAATGAGCAGTTCTTC. The chain combines TRBV5-1 with TRBJ2-1; TRBD1 matches at 8 bases. CDR1 is SGHRS, CDR2 YFSETQ, per germline. There are 13 residues in the CDR3. The V segment lost 4 bases and the J segment 6 bases; nucleotides outside the gene matches: 3. The variable domain in full, with the rest retrieved from reference TRBV5-1 and TRBJ2-1, is KAGVTQTPRYLIKTRGQQVTLSCSPISGHRSVSWYQQTPGQGLQFLFEYFSETQRNKGNFPGRFSGRQFSNSRSEMNVSTLELGDSALYLCASSLDRVNEQFFGPGTRLTVL.

This rearrangement joins TRBV7-8 to TRBJ1-5, with D unresolved. Germline V lookup: CDR1 SGHVS, CDR2 FQNEAQ. The CDR3 is 13 residues long. V was trimmed by 5 bases and J by 4 bases, leaving 9 bases between them. The CDR3, as DNA: TGTGCCAGCAGCCAAACAGAGAATCAGCCCCAGCATTTT. This translates into CASSQTENQPQHF.

The chain recombines TRBV7-2 with TRBJ2-5; 13 bases match TRBD2. Germline lookup yields CDR1 SGHTA and CDR2 FQGNSA. Trimming removed 5 bases from V and 5 bases from J; junction bases left unmatched: 2. The CDR3 length is 14 residues. The CDR3 bases are TGTGCCAGCAGCAAGACTAGCGGGAGGGAGACCCAGTACTTC. Amino acid sequence: CASSKTSGRETQYF.

This chain connects TRBV28 to TRBJ2-3; 8 nucleotides agree with TRBD1. Germline CDR1 is MDHEN and CDR2 is SYDVKM. The CDR3 consists of 14 residues. V gave up 5 bases and J gave up 0 bases; unmatched junction bases: 1. The DNA of the CDR3 is TGTGCCAGCAGTGGACAGGGAAGCACAGATACGCAGTATTTT. It codes for CASSGQGSTDTQYF.

The rearrangement links TRBV2 to TRBJ2-6, with D perhaps TRBD1 (5 bases). The V end was cut by 7 bases, the J end by 0 bases, with 19 bases between. There are 18 residues in the CDR3. Germline-derived CDR1 and CDR2 are SNHLY and FYNNEI. CDR3 sequence (DNA): TGTGCCAGCAAGGGGAACGGCCAGCCTATCTCTGGGGCCAACGTCCTGACTTTC. Translated: CASKGNGQPISGANVLTF.

This chain uses TRBV6-5 with TRBJ2-7, with D possibly matching TRBD1 (5 bases). CDR1 is MNHEY, CDR2 SVGAGI, per germline. Trimming removed 9 bases from V and 4 bases from J, with 16 bases in between. CDR3 length: 13 residues. The CDR3 sequence is CASQKGFGYEQYF. CDR3 nucleotides: TGTGCCAGTCAGAAGGGGTTCGGGTACGAGCAGTACTTC.

This chain joins TRBV7-9 and TRBJ2-3; 11 bases agree with TRBD2. Germline CDR1 reads SEHNR; CDR2 reads FQNEAQ (reference sequence). V shed 3 bases, J shed 6 bases, and the junction held 8 bases outside the gene matches. This CDR3 comprises 16 residues. The CDR3 loop is CASSFSGGAMRDTQYF. CDR3 in DNA: TGTGCCAGCAGCTTTAGCGGGGGGGCGATGCGGGATACGCAGTATTTT.

The chain recombines TRBV6-1 with TRBJ2-7, with 7 bases identical to TRBD2. V lost 4 bases, J lost 5 bases, and 5 bases stayed unmatched. The CDR3 sequence is 13 residues long. Germline V gene sequence: CDR1 MNHNS, CDR2 SASEGT. CDR3 sequence: CASSGRLADEQYF. As DNA, the CDR3 is TGTGCCAGCAGTGGGCGACTAGCCGACGAGCAGTACTTC.

J is TRBJ2-1 and V is TRBV6-1, with TRBD2 matching over 13 bases. The CDR3 length is 15 residues. The germline CDR1 and CDR2 sequences are MNHNS and SASEGT. J was trimmed by 8 bases and V by 4 bases; bases with no gene match: 5. CDR3 protein: CASSGGLAGVYEQFF. The DNA for the CDR3 is TGTGCCAGCAGTGGTGGACTAGCGGGAGTATATGAGCAGTTCTTC.

The chain carries TRBV4-1 and TRBJ2-3, with D uncertain. Germline-derived CDR1 and CDR2 are MGHRA and YSYEKL. Trimming removed 0 bases at V and 2 bases at J, with 15 bases between. CDR3 size: 17 residues. The CDR3 sequence is CASSQDPYRKYTDTQYF. In nucleotides, the CDR3 is TGCGCCAGCAGCCAAGATCCCTACAGAAAATACACAGATACGCAGTATTTT.

The J gene is TRBJ2-2, the V gene TRBV30, with a possible D match to TRBD1 (5 bases). Germline loops: CDR1 GTSNPN, CDR2 SVGIG (reference sequence). The CDR3 spans 13 residues. The V gene lost 3 bases and the J gene lost 7 bases, with 12 bases spanning the gap. The CDR3 loop is CAWRARQHGELFF. CDR3 DNA sequence: TGTGCCTGGAGAGCCCGACAGCACGGGGAGCTGTTTTTT.

The V and J genes are TRBV7-3 and TRBJ2-1, with TRBD2 matching over 14 bases. V lost 5 bases and J lost 10; bases outside the gene matches: 10. There are 16 residues in the CDR3. Germline loops: CDR1 SGHTA, CDR2 FQGTGA. CDR3 sequence (DNA): TGTGCCAGCAGCCCCAAGGGACTAGCGGGAGAGGGGGAGCAGTTCTTC. It is translated as CASSPKGLAGEGEQFF. The whole variable domain, filled in from reference TRBV7-3 and TRBJ2-1, reads GAGVSQTPSNKVTEKGKYVELRCDPISGHTALYWYRQSLGQGPEFLIYFQGTGAADDSGLPNDRFFAVRPEGSVSTLKIQRTERGDSAVYLCASSPKGLAGEGEQFFGPGTRLTVL.

The DNA of the CDR3 is TGCGCCAGCAGAAGACTAGCGGGAGAGGACGAGCAGTACTTC. Protein: CASRRLAGEDEQYF. The chain carries TRBV5-1 and TRBJ2-5; 12 bases line up with TRBD2. The tail of the sequence fits TRBJ2-7 better, so the J call may be wrong. Germline-derived CDR1 and CDR2 are SGHRS and YFSETQ. The CDR3 spans 14 residues.

The chain has TRBV2 and TRBJ2-7, with TRBD1 matching over 10 bases. V trimming: 1 base; J trimming: 4 bases; junction bases outside the gene matches: 10. The germline V gene has CDR1 SNHLY and CDR2 FYNNEI. The CDR3 is 17 amino acids. This chain's CDR3 is CASSEEGRDRGRYEQYF. CDR3 sequence (DNA): TGTGCCAGCAGTGAAGAGGGCCGGGACAGGGGCCGATACGAGCAGTACTTC.

This rearrangement joins TRBV11-2 to TRBJ1-1, with TRBD1 matching 9 bases. Trimming cost V 5 bases and J 6 bases; bases outside gene matches: 10. Germline values: CDR1 SGHAT, CDR2 FQNNGV. The CDR3 is made up of 15 amino acids. This CDR3 is CASSVGQGNEAEAFF. The CDR3 DNA reads as TGTGCCAGCAGCGTCGGACAGGGGAATGAGGCTGAAGCTTTCTTT.

The rearrangement joins TRBV6-1 to TRBJ2-7; 9 bases are a match to TRBD2. Germline loops: CDR1 MNHNS, CDR2 SASEGT. The CDR3 spans 11 residues. This CDR3 reads CRAGGPREQYF. CDR3 sequence (DNA): TGTAGGGCGGGAGGGCCTCGCGAGCAGTACTTC.

The rearrangement links TRBV10-3 to TRBJ2-5; D unclear. In germline, CDR1 is ENHRY, CDR2 SYGVKD. The CDR3 totals 13 residues. V lost 4 bases, J lost 5 bases, and 11 bases lay in between. CDR3 bases: TGTGCCATCAGTGTAGGCGGATGGGAGACCCAGTACTTC. This codes for CAISVGGWETQYF.

The table lists this clone with a count of one. J is TRBJ1-2 and V is TRBV6-5; weak D call: TRBD1 (6 bases). V lost 7 bases to trimming and J lost 2 bases, with 17 bases between them. The germline V gene has CDR1 MNHEY and CDR2 SVGAGI. The CDR3 has 15 amino acids. The chain's CDR3 is CASTTQGFSNYGYTF. DNA of the CDR3: TGTGCCAGCACCACCCAGGGGTTCTCAAACTATGGCTACACCTTC.

This rearrangement joins TRBV6-5 to TRBJ2-1; TRBD2 matches 7 bases. The CDR3 is made up of 13 amino acids. V trimming: 7 bases; J trimming: 4 bases; junction bases outside the gene matches: 4. CDR1 and CDR2 (germline): MNHEY, SVGAGI. CDR3 bases: TGTGCCAGCACCACCGGGGGGTACAATGAGCAGTTCTTC. Protein sequence: CASTTGGYNEQFF.

The chain carries TRBV7-3 and TRBJ2-3; 12 bases agree with TRBD2. With 5 bases clipped from V and 1 base from J, the junction kept 4 bases outside the gene matches. Germline CDR1 and CDR2: SGHTA and FQGTGA. The CDR3 covers 16 residues. In DNA form, the CDR3 reads TGTGCCAGCAGCGAGCTAGCGGGAGGGGGCACAGATACGCAGTATTTT. Its translation: CASSELAGGGTDTQYF.

As DNA, the CDR3 is TGTGCCAGCAACCCGACTGGAAGCTCCTACAATGAGCAGTTCTTC. Its translation is CASNPTGSSYNEQFF. J is TRBJ2-1 and V is TRBV9; the D is unclear. The germline gives CDR1 SGDLS, CDR2 YYNGEE. Trimming pared 6 bases from V and 0 bases from J, leaving 13 bases between. The CDR3 covers 15 residues. The variable domain in full, with the rest retrieved from reference TRBV9 and TRBJ2-1, is DSGVTQTPKHLITATGQRVTLRCSPRSGDLSVYWYQQSLDQGLQFLIQYYNGEERAKGNILERFSAQQFPDLHSELNLSSLELGDSALYFCASNPTGSSYNEQFFGPGTRLTVL.

V usage is TRBV4-1 and J usage is TRBJ1-2, with D perhaps matching TRBD1 (5 bases). Trimming removed 0 bases at V and 6 bases at J, with 11 bases between. There are 14 residues in the CDR3. Germline V lookup: CDR1 MGHRA, CDR2 YSYEKL. CDR3 sequence: CASSQDSGGDGYTF. DNA for the CDR3: TGCGCCAGCAGCCAAGATTCGGGGGGTGATGGCTACACCTTC.